This section outlines one T cell receptor (beta chain) sequence together with its context. What it binds is unknown. This sample was taken from a study of shared clonotypes between healthy human individuals. Healthy HIV-negative adults with no recent acute infections or vaccinations were recruited as donors. All the donors were Caucasian adults who lived in Nashville, Tennessee. Researchers divided each subset's genomic DNA evenly across several immunoSEQ plates. Libraries were prepared by immunoSEQ multiplex PCR; TCRdb keeps only in-frame clonotypes and omits some of them. This table holds about 470,000 clones, roughly 83% found once. Study outcomes and limitations: Clonotype sharing among donors was thought likely to change with sequencing depth.

J gave up 3 bases and V 3 bases, and 3 bases lay outside the gene matches. Germline-derived CDR1 and CDR2 are ENHRY and SYGVKD. There are 16 residues in the CDR3. The chain uses TRBV10-3 and TRBJ2-3, with 13 bases identical to TRBD2. The TCR sequence derives from a woman aged 35 to 49 in good health. Some clones in this sample may be carry-over from other donors' samples. Sequenced: PBMCs. The CDR3 spells CAISEGLAGVTDTQYF. In DNA, the CDR3 is TGTGCCATCAGTGAAGGACTAGCGGGAGTTACAGATACGCAGTATTTT.